The entry that follows covers one T cell receptor beta chain sequence. No antigen is known for it. No base-level quality is on record; no much larger clone is a single base apart. As encoded in the germline V gene, CDR1 is MDHEN while CDR2 is SYDVKM. The CDR3 covers 15 residues, taking in both the cysteine and the phenylalanine. Left in the record is the CDR3 DNA by itself, 45 bases read in frame from the first base. The data stem from a study of blood T cells in healthy people across ages (dated by TCRdb to 2013 to 2016). As for the study more broadly: In model experiments, template switching captured about one uniquely barcoded TCR beta cDNA molecule for every two T cells. The study measured age-related changes in TCR beta repertoire diversity using deep sequencing normalized with unique cDNA molecular identifiers. Two additional independent replicas of 1 million unique cDNA reads from the same blood draw were analyzed for two donors (one aged 18 to 30 and one aged 80 or older). Four age groups were formed from the donors: young (average about 16 years), middle-aged (around 37), aged (approximately 60) and long-lived (more than 75). Points the paper makes about the study in general: Observed TCR beta diversity per million T cells fell roughly linearly with age, and a significant reduction was already apparent by age around 40. Because donor CMV infection status was unknown, age-related changes in expanded clonotypes were potentially confounded. Total diversity estimates from one million sequenced T cells were considered lower bounds and underestimates. Compared with the aged group, the long-lived group had more naive CD4+ T cells, fewer expanded clones and increased TCR diversity, suggesting age selection. There was a strong correlation between observed TCR beta diversity and the percentage of naive T cells measured by flow cytometry. Since profiling was done on bulk unsorted PBMCs, naive and antigen-experienced compartments could not be conclusively compared.

The roughly 39 donors, aged about 6 to 95 years, were systemically healthy Caucasian individuals from Russia. Each donor gave 9 to 10 milliliters of peripheral blood, collected into EDTA-treated Vacutainer tubes. PBMCs were isolated by Ficoll-Paque density-gradient centrifugation, with at least 6.5 million obtained per sample. Trizol reagent was used to extract total RNA from PBMCs, with at least 5.5 micrograms per sample. For every donor, an aliquot of PBMCs went through flow cytometry to measure the percentages of naive CD45RAhigh/CD27high T cells. Library generation was performed with 5' RACE. Sequencing instrument: Illumina HiSeq 2500. A second PCR of about 7 to 12 cycles was run with a J-beta primer mix and a sample-barcoded 5' primer. A unique molecular identifier was introduced onto each TCR beta cDNA molecule by a template-switch 5' adaptor carrying 12 random nucleotides. Each sample yielded at least 3 million CDR3-containing paired-end reads. First-strand cDNA synthesis was performed from all RNA using the Mint cDNA synthesis kit, with priming by a TRBC-specific oligonucleotide. Following uracil-DNA glycosylase treatment, a first 18-cycle PCR with universal primers M1SS and BC2_uni_R was performed on all cDNA. In the authors' own workflow: For normalization, 1 million high-quality reads, each with a distinct molecular identifier, were randomly selected from each sample. Reads with shared molecular identifiers were discarded instead of being binned into consensus sequences. MiTCR, set to a Q25 quality threshold and the strictest error-elimination algorithm, was used for CDR3 identification, clonotype clustering and error correction. Lower-bound total TCR beta diversity was estimated with a nonparametric unseen species model using Euler transformation. Using fastp at Q25 and MiXCR, TCRdb reprocessed the public reads and kept productive beta chains. Each entry is one CDR3 protein sequence, shown with its most common DNA and genes. These V and J calls originate from TCRdb's pipeline instead of the authors' own analysis. Across this sample there are about 780,000 distinct CDR3 sequences, with around 25% seen only once. Of the sample, roughly 3.1% is held by the ten largest clones.

The same sample was also studied in work on T cells of mothers and their children. Per the second study: The donors were nine systemically healthy Caucasian individuals, made up of three mothers and their six children. cDNA synthesis consumed the entire amount of extracted RNA, loaded at around 1.5 ug RNA in each 15 ul reaction. In the second PCR, the M1S primer introduced both the sample barcodes and 2-4 random nucleotides. Each mother yielded over 9 million TCR beta CDR3 reads and each child 3 million or so reads. Thymic selection shapes the output of TCR recombination in a similar way in related and unrelated pairs, and inherited differences have a minor effect. Normalized repertoire overlap was always slightly but never significantly higher in related than unrelated mother-child pairs. With a sensitivity of approximately 92 clones per million clonotypes, no persistent microchimeric T cell clones were detected. In the study, deep NGS was used to compare the TCR beta repertoires of mothers and children, and features distinguishing related mother-child pairs from unrelated individuals were sought. Mothers averaged around 43 +/- 4 years of age and children averaged around 10 +/- 4 years. After adapter ligation was performed with NEBNext reagents, the libraries were sequenced on an Illumina HiSeq 2000 with 100+100 nt paired-end reads. To prevent cross-contamination, the mother and child libraries were prepared a month apart and were sequenced in separate runs. For each donor, somewhere between roughly 500,000 and 2,300,000 distinct TCR beta clonotypes were identified. Naive TCR beta clonotypes were estimated from low-frequency clonotypes matched to each donor's FACS-determined naive share, without sorting.

The sequence is built from TRBV28 and TRBJ2-7, with 8 bases matching TRBD1. The better agreement between TRBJ2-5 and the DNA end casts doubt on the J call. The clonotype originates from a boy younger than 18 in good health. Material for sequencing was blood. The bases are TGTGCCAGCAGTTTACTGGACAGGGCGACGGAGACCCAGTACTTC. This encodes CASSLLDRATETQYF.